The 2 T cell receptor beta chains in this list originate from one sample, sequenced in a study of shared clonotypes between healthy human individuals. TCRdb's copy holds only in-frame clones and misses some; the assay was immunoSEQ multiplex PCR. The repertoire consists of about 510,000 clones, with around 96% occurring once and the leading ten covering 0.06%. Sequencing used naive CD4+ T cells sorted from blood. Subset: CD45RA+ positively selected. These TCRs come from a woman under 40 in good health.

The chain has TRBV28 and TRBJ2-7, with 7 bases lining up with TRBD1. Germline CDR1 reads MDHEN; CDR2 reads SYDVKM. This CDR3 is built from 16 residues. The V segment lost 3 bases and the J segment 2 bases; nucleotides outside the gene matches: 10. CDR3 DNA sequence: TGTGCCAGCAGTTTCCGTGGGGACAGACGCCCCTACGAGCAGTACTTC. This codes for CASSFRGDRRPYEQYF.

This chain uses TRBV10-3 with TRBJ2-7; TRBD1 agrees at 9 bases. The CDR3 runs 14 residues. Trimming at V came to 4 bases and at J to 4 bases, leaving 5 bases not matched to a gene. CDR1 ENHRY and CDR2 SYGVKD come from the germline V gene. This chain's CDR3 is CAISGGQGIYEQYF. In DNA, the CDR3 is TGTGCCATCAGTGGTGGACAGGGGATTTACGAGCAGTACTTC.